These 16 T cell receptor beta chains originate from one sample sequenced in a study of tumor and adjacent non-tumor tissue in lung cancer. TCRbeta libraries were built with three rounds of nested PCR, modified from ARM-PCR. TCRdb passed the multiplex PCR reads through MiXCR, listing each CDR3 protein once. The repertoire includes some 100,000 distinct CDR3 sequences, about 75% of them detected once, and more than 35% sits in the top ten. RNA was extracted from bulk tissue without any cell sorting. Sequences were obtained from lung tumor tissue. Receptors originate from a woman aged 55-75 years with non-small cell lung cancer.

Remarks on this clonotype: This CDR3 is missing its conserved last phenylalanine or tryptophan, likely due to a read error. The chain carries TRBV6-1 and TRBJ1-1, with 7 bases aligning to TRBD1. CDR1 is MNHNS and CDR2 is SASEGT in the germline V gene. Unmatched junction bases numbered 8, after V lost 8 bases and J lost 5 bases. This CDR3 has 13 amino acids. CDR3: CASQTHRGTEAFC. The CDR3 nucleotides are TGTGCCAGCCAAACTCACAGGGGAACTGAAGCTTTCTGT.

Concerning this clonotype: A read error is possible here, since a much larger clone lies one base away. V gene TRBV28 combines with J gene TRBJ2-5, with D tentatively TRBD1 (8 bases). CDR1 is MDHEN and CDR2 is SYDVKM in the germline V gene. The CDR3 sequence is 14 residues long. The CDR3 sequence is CTSGTGGAQETQYF. The CDR3 DNA sequence: TGTACCAGCGGGACAGGAGGGGCCCAAGAGACCCAGTACTTC.

With regard to this clonotype: A read error may produce the germline difference seen at one junction end. The chain has TRBV6-2 or TRBV6-3 and TRBJ2-6; D not certain. Germline CDR1 MNHEY, CDR2 SVGEGT. The CDR3 runs to 15 residues. The CDR3 bases are TGTTCCAGCAGTTACGACGACTCTGGGGTCAACGTCCTGACTTTC. This sequence encodes CSSSYDDSGVNVLTF.

The J gene is TRBJ2-7, the V gene TRBV5-5; D unclear. V was cut by 6 bases and J by 11 bases, with 24 bases left in between. Germline CDR1 SGHKS, CDR2 YYEKEE (reference sequence). CDR3 length: 14 amino acids. The CDR3: CASTQRANADKEYF. The CDR3 DNA follows: TGTGCCAGCACCCAAAGGGCTAACGCCGACAAAGAGTACTTC.

The rearrangement uses TRBV5-1 and TRBJ2-1; D gene unclear. The CDR3 runs to 17 residues. The V end lost 1 base, the J end lost 0 bases, and 14 bases lay between the germline ends. Germline-derived CDR1 and CDR2 are SGHRS and YFSETQ. The CDR3 spells CASSLPGLSSSYNEQFF. The CDR3 nucleotides read TGCGCCAGCAGCTTGCCGGGCTTATCGAGCTCCTACAATGAGCAGTTCTTC.

The J gene is TRBJ2-7, the V gene TRBV5-1; TRBD2 matches at 8 bases. The CDR3 covers 14 residues. The junction had 3 bases not matched to a gene; V was cut back by 0 bases and J by 4 bases. Per germline, CDR1 SGHRS and CDR2 YFSETQ. The CDR3 spells CASSLESGSYEQYF. The CDR3 coding sequence is TGCGCCAGCAGCTTGGAAAGCGGGAGTTACGAGCAGTACTTC. The full variable domain, its missing parts supplied by reference TRBV5-1 and TRBJ2-7, is KAGVTQTPRYLIKTRGQQVTLSCSPISGHRSVSWYQQTPGQGLQFLFEYFSETQRNKGNFPGRFSGRQFSNSRSEMNVSTLELGDSALYLCASSLESGSYEQYFGPGTRLTVT.

The chain joins TRBV4-3 to TRBJ2-3; 8 nucleotides align to TRBD1. Germline trimming cut 0 bases from V and 12 bases from J; bases unmatched to any gene: 20. CDR1 LGHNA and CDR2 YSLEER come from the germline V gene. The CDR3 is 18 amino acids. This CDR3 is CASSQEWGAGGNTDKQYF. The CDR3 nucleotides are TGCGCCAGCAGCCAAGAGTGGGGGGCAGGGGGCAATACCGATAAACAGTATTTT.

Notes on this clonotype: The junction shows a germline mismatch at one end, possibly a read error. This rearrangement joins TRBV4-2 to TRBJ1-4; maybe TRBD1 (5 bases). CDR3 length: 14 residues. Germline-derived CDR1 and CDR2 are LGHNA and YNFKEQ. The CDR3 nucleotides are TGTGCCAGCAGCGTCCAGGGACCCCTTGAAAAACTGTTCTTT. Translated: CASSVQGPLEKLFF.

The chain links TRBV5-1 to TRBJ1-2; the D is unclear. The CDR3 has 14 residues. V lost 0 bases and J lost 8, with 14 bases in between. Germline V gives CDR1 SGHRS, CDR2 YFSETQ. The CDR3 spells CASSLVGETRGYTF. Here the CDR3 DNA reads TGCGCCAGCAGCTTGGTAGGAGAGACTCGAGGCTACACCTTC.

Only a few counts were recorded for this clonotype. A much larger clone differs from this one at a single base, so this may be a read error. The chain joins TRBV20-1 to TRBJ1-5; 12 nucleotides agree with TRBD1. The CDR3 is made up of 14 amino acids. The V gene's germline CDR1 is DFQATT and CDR2 SNEGSKA (reference sequence). DNA for the CDR3: TGCAGTACTAGAGGGACAGGGGGCTCGGAGCCCCAGCATTTT. Its translation is CSTRGTGGSEPQHF.

This clonotype was seen only a few times. The chain couples TRBV11-2 to TRBJ2-1; 7 bases match TRBD1. V shed 3 bases and J 16 bases; nucleotides not matched to a gene: 12. Germline CDR1 and CDR2: SGHAT and FQNNGV. The CDR3 length is 13 residues. The CDR3 here is CASSFDRVDDQFF. The CDR3 DNA reads TGTGCCAGCAGCTTCGACAGGGTCGATGATCAATTCTTC.

In the case of this clonotype: A read error may explain this, as a much larger clone is one base away. This chain joins TRBV4-2 and TRBJ2-3; TRBD1 is a possible D gene (6 bases). This CDR3 spans 13 amino acids. With 7 bases removed from V and 5 bases from J, the gap between germline ends came to 13 bases. Per the germline V gene, CDR1 is LGHNA and CDR2 is YNFKEQ. CDR3 sequence reads: CASKPEGGDTQYF. CDR3 bases: TGTGCCAGCAAGCCAGAAGGGGGAGATACGCAGTATTTT.

In this sample, this clonotype turned up once. The junction departs from germline at one end; a sequencing error may be responsible. The chain is built from TRBV28 and TRBJ1-2; D is undetermined. This CDR3 region has 14 residues. Germline values: CDR1 MDHEN, CDR2 SYDVKM. As DNA, the CDR3 is TGTGCCAGCAGTTTATATACATCAAGGTATGGCTATACCTTC. Amino acids: CASSLYTSRYGYTF.

At least ten counts were recorded for this clonotype. The CDR3 protein is CAISEQGARYGEQYF. The CDR3 bases are TGTGCCATCAGTGAACAGGGGGCCCGCTACGGGGAGCAGTACTTC. The J gene is TRBJ2-7, the V gene TRBV10-3; 9 bases are shared with TRBD1. The CDR3 has 15 residues. Trimming took 3 bases from V and 7 from J; bases not matched to a gene: 10. Germline V gives CDR1 ENHRY, CDR2 SYGVKD.

Comments on this clonotype: Relative to the germline gene, one junction end is altered; a read error may explain this. The CDR3 region is CSVLQVNYGYTF. In DNA, the CDR3 is TGCAGCGTTTTACAGGTTAACTATGGCTACACCTTT. V usage is TRBV29-1 and J usage is TRBJ1-2; tentatively, D is TRBD1 (5 bases). The CDR3 loop spans 12 amino acids. Looked up from germline, CDR1 is SQVTM and CDR2 is ANQGSEA.

About this clonotype itself: A much larger clone differs by one base, so this may be a read error. The chain couples TRBV5-5 to TRBJ1-4, with D unclear. The CDR3 has 16 amino acids. Germline CDR1 SGHKS, CDR2 YYEKEE (reference sequence). The CDR3 nucleotides are TGTGCCAGCAGCTTGGGTCCGTCCTTAACTAATGAAGAACTGTTTTTT. This codes for CASSLGPSLTNEELFF.